The TCR beta chain described here comes from a study of Ad26.COV2.S vaccination and SARS-CoV-2 variants. About the study: The study gave Ad26.COV2.S intramuscularly, once or twice 56 days apart. Regarding the study as a whole: An underestimation of total T cell responses may have resulted from the TCR breadth and depth analyses. Marked by substantial breadth, spike-specific CD8+ and CD4+ T cell responses were reportedly seen after vaccination.

In the case of this clone: The antigen is not known.

The sample's treatment: around 19 received Ad26.COV2.S at low or high dose, single or two shots; several received placebo; per-sample allocation not given. Material that was analyzed had been drawn on day 63 after the first vaccine or placebo injection. Some clones are missing from TCRdb's copy, which holds only in-frame ones; the method was immunoSEQ multiplex PCR. The sample carries some 480,000 clones, around 85% recorded once. Germline assignment: CDR1 LNHDA and CDR2 SQIVND (reference sequence). Trimming stripped 3 bases from V and 4 bases from J, with 7 bases between. The CDR3 spans 13 residues.

The specimen was peripheral blood, collected in a trial of Ad26.COV2.S vaccine versus placebo. The TCR originated in a person between 18 and 65 years old who received the Ad26.COV2.S COVID-19 vaccine or a placebo. The rearrangement uses TRBV19 and TRBJ1-5; no clear D. The CDR3 DNA reads TGTGCCAGTAGTATCTGGGCTAATCAGCCCCAGCATTTT. Its protein is CASSIWANQPQHF.